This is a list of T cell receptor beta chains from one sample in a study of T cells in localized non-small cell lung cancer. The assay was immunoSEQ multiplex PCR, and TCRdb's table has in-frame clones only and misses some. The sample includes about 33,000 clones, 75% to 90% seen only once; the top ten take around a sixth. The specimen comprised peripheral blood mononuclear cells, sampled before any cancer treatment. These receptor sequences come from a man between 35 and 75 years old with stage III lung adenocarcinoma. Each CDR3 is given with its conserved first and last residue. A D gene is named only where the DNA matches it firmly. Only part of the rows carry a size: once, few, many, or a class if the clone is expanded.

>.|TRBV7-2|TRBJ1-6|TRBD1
CASSLGQGYNSPLHF
TGTGCCAGCAGCTTAGGACAGGGTTATAATTCACCCCTCCACTTT
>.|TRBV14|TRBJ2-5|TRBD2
CASSQRTSAAKQTQYF
TGTGCCAGCAGCCAACGTACTAGCGCGGCCAAACAGACCCAGTACTTC
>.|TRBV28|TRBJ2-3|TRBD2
CASKGGDEVSDTQYF
TGTGCCAGCAAGGGAGGGGACGAAGTCTCAGATACGCAGTATTTT
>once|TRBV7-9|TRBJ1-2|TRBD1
CASSRSTGEESNGYTF
TGTGCCAGCAGTCGTTCGACAGGGGAGGAGAGTAATGGCTACACCTTC
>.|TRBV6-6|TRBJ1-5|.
CASREYSNQPQHF
TGTGCCAGCAGAGAATATAGCAATCAGCCCCAGCATTTT
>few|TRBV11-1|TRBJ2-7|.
CASCRGEGSEQYF
TGTGCCAGCTGTCGAGGAGAGGGGAGTGAGCAGTACTTC
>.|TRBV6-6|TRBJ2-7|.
CASSSHDSSYEQYF
TGTGCCAGCAGTTCCCACGACAGTTCCTACGAGCAGTACTTC
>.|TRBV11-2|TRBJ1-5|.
CASSLEADSNQPQHF
TGTGCCAGCAGCTTAGAGGCCGATAGCAATCAGCCCCAGCATTTT
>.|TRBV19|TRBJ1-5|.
CASSILGGNQPQHF
TGTGCCAGTAGTATTCTCGGGGGCAATCAGCCCCAGCATTTT
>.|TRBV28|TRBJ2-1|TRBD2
CASSLLAGGPHEQFF
TGTGCCAGCAGTTTATTAGCGGGGGGGCCCCATGAGCAGTTCTTC
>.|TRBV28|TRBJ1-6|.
CASTPGGASSYNSPLHF
TGTGCCAGCACCCCGGGCGGGGCGAGCTCCTATAATTCACCCCTCCACTTT
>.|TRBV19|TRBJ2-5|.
CASSIGVAGTQYF
TGTGCCAGTAGTATAGGAGTCGCAGGGACCCAGTACTTC
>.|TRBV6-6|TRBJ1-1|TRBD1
CASRRGLGTEAFF
TGTGCCAGCAGGAGGGGGCTGGGCACTGAAGCTTTCTTT
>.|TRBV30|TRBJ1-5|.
CAWSGGWGQPQHF
TGTGCCTGGAGTGGAGGTTGGGGACAGCCCCAGCATTTT
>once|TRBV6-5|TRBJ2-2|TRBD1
CASSPSGGTGELFF
TGTGCCAGCAGCCCCTCAGGGGGCACCGGGGAGCTGTTTTTT
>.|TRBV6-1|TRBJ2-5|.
CASHRTAVETQYF
TGTGCCAGCCACAGGACGGCGGTAGAGACCCAGTACTTC
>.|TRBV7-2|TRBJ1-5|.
CASSLVGRWEDSNQPQHF
TGTGCCAGCAGCTTAGTCGGTCGGTGGGAGGATAGCAATCAGCCCCAGCATTTT
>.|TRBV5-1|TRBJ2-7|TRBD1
CASSAGTGDYEQYF
TGCGCCAGCAGCGCAGGGACAGGTGACTACGAGCAGTACTTC